This T cell receptor (beta chain) was identified in a study of blood T cell repertoires in COVID-19. Whole-study context: Specimens from acute and convalescent COVID-19 originated in the United States, Italy and Spain. PBMCs, B-cell-depleted T cells, or T cells provided the cDNA or gDNA that made up the material.

Original analysis: Nucleated cell number was recorded as an estimate derived from reference gene primer amplification. The data were produced by immunoSEQ multiplex PCR, yet TCRdb's version contains in-frame clones alone and is incomplete. V, J and clone size were drawn from that table, and D and trimming were deduced from the DNA. This table holds 120,000 or so clones, over 75% found once. Germline CDR1 is MDHEN and CDR2 is SYDVKM. V lost 3 bases and J lost 3, with 9 bases in between. CDR3 length: 15 residues. The sequence came from a woman aged 80 or over with acute or convalescent COVID-19. Sequencing was performed on peripheral blood. The chain couples TRBV28 to TRBJ1-6, with TRBD1 as a possible D gene (5 bases). The CDR3 bases are TGTGCCAGCAGTTTCGGAACAGGCTATAATTCACCCCTCCACTTT. Translation: CASSFGTGYNSPLHF.